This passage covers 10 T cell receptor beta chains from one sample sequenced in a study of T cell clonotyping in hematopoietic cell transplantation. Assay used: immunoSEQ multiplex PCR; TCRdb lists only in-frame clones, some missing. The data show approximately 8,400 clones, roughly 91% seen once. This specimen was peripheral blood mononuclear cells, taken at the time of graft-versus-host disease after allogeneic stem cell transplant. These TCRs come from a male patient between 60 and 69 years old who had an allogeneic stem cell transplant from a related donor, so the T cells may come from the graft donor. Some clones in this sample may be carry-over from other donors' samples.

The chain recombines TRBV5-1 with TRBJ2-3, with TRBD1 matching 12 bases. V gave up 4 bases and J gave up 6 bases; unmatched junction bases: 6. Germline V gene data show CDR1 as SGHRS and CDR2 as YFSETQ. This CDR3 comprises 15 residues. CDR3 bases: TGCGCCAGCAGCACCGGGACAGGGGGCCTGGATACGCAGTATTTT. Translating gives CASSTGTGGLDTQYF.

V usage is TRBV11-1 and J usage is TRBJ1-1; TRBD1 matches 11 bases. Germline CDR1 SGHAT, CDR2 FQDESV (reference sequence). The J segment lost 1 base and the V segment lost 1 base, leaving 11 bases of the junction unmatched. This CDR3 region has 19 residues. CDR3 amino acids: CASSLERDRGIRTNTEAFF. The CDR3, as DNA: TGTGCCAGCAGCTTAGAACGGGACAGGGGGATCAGGACGAACACTGAAGCTTTCTTT.

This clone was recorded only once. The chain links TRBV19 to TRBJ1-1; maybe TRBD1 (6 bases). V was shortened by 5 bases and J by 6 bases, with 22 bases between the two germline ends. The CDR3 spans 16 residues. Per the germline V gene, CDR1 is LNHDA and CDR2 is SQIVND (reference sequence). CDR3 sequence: CASSRPSGQRGAEAFF. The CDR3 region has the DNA TGTGCCAGTAGTCGGCCTTCAGGGCAGAGGGGGGCTGAAGCTTTCTTT.

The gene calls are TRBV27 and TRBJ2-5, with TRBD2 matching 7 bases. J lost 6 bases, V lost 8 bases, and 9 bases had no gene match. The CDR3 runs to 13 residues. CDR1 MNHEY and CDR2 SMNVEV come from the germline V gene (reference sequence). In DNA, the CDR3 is TGTGCCAGCCGCAGGAGCGGGGAGCAGACCCAGTACTTC. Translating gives CASRRSGEQTQYF.

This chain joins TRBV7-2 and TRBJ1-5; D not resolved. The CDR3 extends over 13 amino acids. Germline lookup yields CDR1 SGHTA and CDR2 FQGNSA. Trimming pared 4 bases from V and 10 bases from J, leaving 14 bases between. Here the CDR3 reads CASSSDQHRPQHF. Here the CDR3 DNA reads TGTGCCAGCAGCTCCGACCAGCATCGACCCCAGCATTTT. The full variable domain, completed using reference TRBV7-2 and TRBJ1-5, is GAGVSQSPSNKVTEKGKDVELRCDPISGHTALYWYRQSLGQGLEFLIYFQGNSAPDKSGLPSDRFSAERTGGSVSTLTIQRTQQEDSAVYLCASSSDQHRPQHFGDGTRLSIL.

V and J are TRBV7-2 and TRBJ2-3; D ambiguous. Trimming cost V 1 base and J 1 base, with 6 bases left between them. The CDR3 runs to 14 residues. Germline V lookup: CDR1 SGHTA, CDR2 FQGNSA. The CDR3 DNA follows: TGTGCCAGCAGCTTAGTTGGGGGCACAGATACGCAGTATTTT. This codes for CASSLVGGTDTQYF.

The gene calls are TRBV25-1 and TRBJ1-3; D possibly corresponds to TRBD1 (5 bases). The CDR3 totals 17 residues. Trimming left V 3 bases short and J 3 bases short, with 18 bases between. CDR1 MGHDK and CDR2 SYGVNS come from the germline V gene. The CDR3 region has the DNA TGTGCCAGCAGTGACCCCCCCCGGGGGGGAATTGGAAACACCATATATTTT. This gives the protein CASSDPPRGGIGNTIYF.

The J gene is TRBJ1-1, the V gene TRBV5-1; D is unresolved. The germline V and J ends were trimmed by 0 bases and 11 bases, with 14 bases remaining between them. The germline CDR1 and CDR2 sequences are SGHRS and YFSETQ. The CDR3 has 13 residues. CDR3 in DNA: TGCGCCAGCAGCTTGGGGCGGCCCTCAAACGCTTTCTTT. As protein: CASSLGRPSNAFF.

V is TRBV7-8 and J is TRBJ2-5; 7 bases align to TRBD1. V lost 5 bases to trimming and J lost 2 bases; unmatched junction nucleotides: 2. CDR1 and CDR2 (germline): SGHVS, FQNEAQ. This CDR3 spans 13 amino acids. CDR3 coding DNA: TGTGCCAGCAGCCGGACAGGACAAGAGACCCAGTACTTC. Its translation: CASSRTGQETQYF.

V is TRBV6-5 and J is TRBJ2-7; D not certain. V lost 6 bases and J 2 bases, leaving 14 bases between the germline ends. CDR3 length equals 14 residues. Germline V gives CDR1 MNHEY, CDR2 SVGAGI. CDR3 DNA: TGTGCCAGCAGACTATCGGACGGAGCCTACGAGCAGTACTTC. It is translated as CASRLSDGAYEQYF.